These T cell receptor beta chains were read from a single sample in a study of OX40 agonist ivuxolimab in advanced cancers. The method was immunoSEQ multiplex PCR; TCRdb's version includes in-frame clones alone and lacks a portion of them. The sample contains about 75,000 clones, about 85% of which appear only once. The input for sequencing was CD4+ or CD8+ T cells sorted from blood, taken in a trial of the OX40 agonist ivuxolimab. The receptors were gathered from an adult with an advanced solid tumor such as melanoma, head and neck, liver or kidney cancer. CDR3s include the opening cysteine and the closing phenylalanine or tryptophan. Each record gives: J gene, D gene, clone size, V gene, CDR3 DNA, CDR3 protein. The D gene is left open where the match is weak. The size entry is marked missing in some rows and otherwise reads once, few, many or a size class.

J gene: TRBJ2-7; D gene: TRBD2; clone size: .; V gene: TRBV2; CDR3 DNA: TGTGCCAGCGCTCTAGCGGGGGGACTTTTTTACGAGCAGTACTTC; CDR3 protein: CASALAGGLFYEQYF
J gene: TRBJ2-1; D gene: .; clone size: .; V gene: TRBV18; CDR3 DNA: TGTGCCAGCTCACCTCGTCCTTCGGGACTTGACAATGAGCAGTTCTTC; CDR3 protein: CASSPRPSGLDNEQFF
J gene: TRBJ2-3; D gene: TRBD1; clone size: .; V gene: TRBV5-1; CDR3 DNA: TGCGCCAGCAGCACGGACAGGGCCACAGATACGCAGTATTTT; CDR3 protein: CASSTDRATDTQYF
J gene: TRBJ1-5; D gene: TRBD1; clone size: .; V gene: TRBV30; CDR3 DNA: TGTGCCTGGAATCCAGGGGGCAGGAATCAGCCCCAGCATTTT; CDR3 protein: CAWNPGGRNQPQHF
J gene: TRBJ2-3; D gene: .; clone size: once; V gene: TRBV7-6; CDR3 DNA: TGTGCCAGCAGCTTAGGACAGAGCCGAGATACGCAGTATTTT; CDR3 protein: CASSLGQSRDTQYF
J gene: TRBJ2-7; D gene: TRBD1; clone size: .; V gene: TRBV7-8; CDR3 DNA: TGTGCCAGCAGCCCCCCCGGGACAGGGGGTTTCTACGAGCAGTACTTC; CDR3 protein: CASSPPGTGGFYEQYF
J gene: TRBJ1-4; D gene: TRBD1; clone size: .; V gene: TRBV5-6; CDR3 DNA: TGTGCCAGCAGCTTCCCCACAGGGGGTGGAAAACTGTTTTTT; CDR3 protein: CASSFPTGGGKLFF
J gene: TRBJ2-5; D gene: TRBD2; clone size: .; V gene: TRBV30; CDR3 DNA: TGTGCCTGGAGTGAAGGGACTAGACAAGAGACCCAGTACTTC; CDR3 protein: CAWSEGTRQETQYF
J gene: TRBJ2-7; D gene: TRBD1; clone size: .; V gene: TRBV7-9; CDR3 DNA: TGTGCCAGCAGGCCGACAGGGCGGACCTACGAGCAGTACTTC; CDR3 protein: CASRPTGRTYEQYF
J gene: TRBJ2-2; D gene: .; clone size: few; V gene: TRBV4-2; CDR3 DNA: TGTGCCAGCAGCCAAGATTTTGGAGGGGCCGGGGAGCTGTTTTTT; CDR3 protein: CASSQDFGGAGELFF
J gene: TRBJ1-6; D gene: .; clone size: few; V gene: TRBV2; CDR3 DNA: TGTGCCAGCAGCGGGGACCGCTCACCCCTCCACTTT; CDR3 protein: CASSGDRSPLHF
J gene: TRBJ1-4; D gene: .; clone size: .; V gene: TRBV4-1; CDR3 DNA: TGCGCCAGCAGCGAAGGCTCGGGGTCAGGGGAAAAACTGTTTTTT; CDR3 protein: CASSEGSGSGEKLFF
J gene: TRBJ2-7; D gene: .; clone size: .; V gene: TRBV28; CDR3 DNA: TGTGCCAGCAGTTCCCCTTCTGGAGGGAGCTCCTACGAGCAGTACTTC; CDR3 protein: CASSSPSGGSSYEQYF
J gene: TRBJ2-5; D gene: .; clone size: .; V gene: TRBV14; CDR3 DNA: TGTGCCAGCAGCTGGGGACTCGGTGAGACCCAGTACTTC; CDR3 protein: CASSWGLGETQYF
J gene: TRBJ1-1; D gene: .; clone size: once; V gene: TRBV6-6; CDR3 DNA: TGTGCCAGCAGGACACGGGGGGTGAACACTGAAGCTTTCTTT; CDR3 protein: CASRTRGVNTEAFF
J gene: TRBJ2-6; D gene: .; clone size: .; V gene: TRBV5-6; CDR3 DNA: TGTGCCAGCAGCTTGGTACAGGCTGGGGCCAACGTCCTGACTTTC; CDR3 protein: CASSLVQAGANVLTF
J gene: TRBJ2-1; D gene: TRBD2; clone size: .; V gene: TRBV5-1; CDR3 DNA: TGCGCCAGCAGCTCGGGAGGATGGGGGAGGGTAGTAAATGAGCAGTTCTTC; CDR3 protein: CASSSGGWGRVVNEQFF
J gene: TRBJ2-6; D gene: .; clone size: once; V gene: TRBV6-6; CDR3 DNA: TGTGCCAGCAGTGACCCGGACACGAGGGCCAACGTCCTGACTTTC; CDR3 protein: CASSDPDTRANVLTF
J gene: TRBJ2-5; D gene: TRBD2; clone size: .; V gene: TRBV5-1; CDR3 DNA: TGCGCCAGCAGCTTGGCCGCTAGCGGGAGAGAGACCCAGTACTTC; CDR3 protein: CASSLAASGRETQYF
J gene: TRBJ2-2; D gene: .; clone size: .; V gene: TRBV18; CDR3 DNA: TGTGCCAGCTCACCGGGACCGAACACCGGGGAGCTGTTTTTT; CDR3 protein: CASSPGPNTGELFF
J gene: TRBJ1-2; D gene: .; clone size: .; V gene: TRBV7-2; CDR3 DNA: TGTGCCAGCAGCTTGGGACGGAACTATGGCTACACCTTC; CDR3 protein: CASSLGRNYGYTF
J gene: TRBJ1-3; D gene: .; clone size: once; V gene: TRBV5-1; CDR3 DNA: TGCGCCAGCAGCACGGGGATGGCTGGAAACACCATATATTTT; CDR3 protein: CASSTGMAGNTIYF
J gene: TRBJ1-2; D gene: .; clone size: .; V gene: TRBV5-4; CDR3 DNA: TGTGCCAGCAGCTTGCGGGGGGCGAACTATGGCTACACCTTC; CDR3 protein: CASSLRGANYGYTF
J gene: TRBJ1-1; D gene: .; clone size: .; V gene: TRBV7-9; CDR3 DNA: TGTGCCAGCTTACAAAGCCCGGGGGCGACTGAAGCTTTCTTT; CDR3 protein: CASLQSPGATEAFF
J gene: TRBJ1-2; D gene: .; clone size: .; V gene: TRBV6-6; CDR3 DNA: TGTGCCAGCAGTTTTCAATTGACACTTACCGATGGCTACACCTTC; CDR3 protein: CASSFQLTLTDGYTF
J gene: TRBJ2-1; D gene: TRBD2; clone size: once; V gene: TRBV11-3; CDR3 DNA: TGTGCCAGCAGCTCCGGACTAGCGGCCTACAATGAGCAGTTCTTC; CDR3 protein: CASSSGLAAYNEQFF
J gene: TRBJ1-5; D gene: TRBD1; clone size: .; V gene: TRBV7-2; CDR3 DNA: TGTGCCAGCAGCTACGACAGGGGGCGAAATCAGCCCCAGCATTTT; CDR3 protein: CASSYDRGRNQPQHF